This entry is about one T cell receptor beta chain. A read error is the likely source, as a far larger clone sits one nucleotide away. Time point noted: newly diagnosed GD, antithyroid drugs for less than 3 months. Isolated PBMC RNA provided the starting material for the TCR library. CDR3 regions were amplified by Arm-PCR using iRepertoire HTBI primers to build TCR beta libraries. In TCRdb, the multiplex PCR reads were re-called with MiXCR into one record per CDR3 protein. The sample shows 550,000 to 600,000 distinct CDR3 sequences, roughly 16% of them seen only once. The data originate from a study of regulatory T cells in long-lasting Graves disease. This sample was shared with a second study, whose subject was T cells in Graves' hyperthyroidism and ophthalmopathy.

The source is a young man with Graves disease. The sample in question was peripheral blood mononuclear cells (PBMCs), obtained at new diagnosis, from a patient treated with antithyroid drugs.

The DNA of the CDR3 is TGTGCCAGCAGCTTAGTGGTGGTGAGATCCTACGAGCAGTACTTC. Translating gives CASSLVVVRSYEQYF. The chain links TRBV7-3 to TRBJ2-7, with D uncertain. Germline lookup yields CDR1 SGHTA and CDR2 FQGTGA. V lost 2 bases and J lost 1, with 12 bases in between. The CDR3 is made up of 15 amino acids.